Below are 10 T cell receptor beta chains sequenced from a single sample in a study of T-cell memory formation after mild COVID-19. One entry per CDR3 protein results from TCRdb running MiXCR on the 5' RACE reads. The sample lists approximately 190,000 distinct CDR3 sequences; roughly 18% were seen once. The sequenced material came from PBMCs or a T cell subset sorted from them (not recorded which). The source is an adult woman who had mild COVID-19 (a few samples of this study predate the infection). Cell type and time point are not known.

This clonotype was observed many times. CDR3 region: CSARASGRAGGTDTQYF. The CDR3 region has the DNA TGCAGTGCTAGAGCTAGCGGGAGGGCCGGGGGCACAGATACGCAGTATTTT. The V gene is TRBV20-1, the J gene TRBJ2-3; 12 bases line up with TRBD2. The CDR3 contains 17 residues. V trimming: 1 base; J trimming: 1 base; junction bases outside the gene matches: 6. CDR1 is DFQATT and CDR2 is SNEGSKA in the germline V gene (reference sequence).

Here the CDR3 reads CASSRTGTRGAFF. In nucleotides, the CDR3 is TGTGCCAGCTCACGGACCGGGACAAGGGGAGCTTTCTTT. V usage is TRBV18 and J usage is TRBJ1-1, with D perhaps TRBD1 (6 bases). CDR3 length equals 13 residues. CDR1 and CDR2 from the germline V gene are KGHSH and LQKENI. V lost 4 bases and J 10 bases, leaving 16 bases between the germline ends. The full variable domain, its missing parts supplied by reference TRBV18 and TRBJ1-1, is NAGVMQNPRHLVRRRGQEARLRCSPMKGHSHVYWYRQLPEEGLKFMVYLQKENIIDESGMPKERFSAEFPKEGPSILRIQQVVRGDSAAYFCASSRTGTRGAFFGQGTRLTVV.

In its sample, this clonotype was seen a few times. The chain employs TRBV14 and TRBJ2-7, with 8 bases matching TRBD1. Germline assignment: CDR1 SGHDN and CDR2 FVKESK. CDR3 length: 17 residues. The V and J ends lost 2 bases and 1 base, in that order; junction bases with no gene match: 10. The CDR3 loop reads CASSQIPRTGRSYEQYF. In DNA form, the CDR3 reads TGTGCCAGCAGCCAAATTCCTCGGACAGGGAGGTCCTACGAGCAGTACTTC.

The chain joins TRBV5-5 to TRBJ2-2; D is uncertain. In germline, CDR1 is SGHKS, CDR2 YYEKEE (reference sequence). This CDR3 region has 16 residues. V was shortened by 0 bases and J by 0 bases, with 9 bases between the two germline ends. CDR3 amino acids: CASSLVSSPNTGELFF. CDR3 nucleotides: TGTGCCAGCAGCTTGGTGTCATCACCGAACACCGGGGAGCTGTTTTTT.

This clonotype showed up just once. In this CDR3 the conserved last residue, phenylalanine or tryptophan, is missing, so a read error is likely. This chain links TRBV20-1 with TRBJ2-1, with D uncertain. V was clipped by 3 bases and J by 0 bases, with 9 bases between them. Looked up from germline, CDR1 is DFQATT and CDR2 is SNEGSKA (reference sequence). This CDR3 spans 14 amino acids. The CDR3 sequence: CSARALSSYNEQFL. CDR3 bases: TGCAGTGCTAGGGCCTTAAGCTCCTACAATGAGCAGTTCTTA.

In this sample, this clonotype turned up a few times. The chain recombines TRBV4-2 with TRBJ2-3; 12 nucleotides agree with TRBD2. The CDR3 has 17 amino acids. CDR1 and CDR2 from the germline V gene are LGHNA and YNFKEQ. After removal of 1 base from V and 4 bases from J, the junction contained 6 bases not matched to a gene. DNA for the CDR3: TGTGCCAGCAGCCAAGGTGGGGCTAGCGGGGGGGCAGATACGCAGTATTTT. It yields the protein CASSQGGASGGADTQYF.

This clonotype was detected a few times. The chain has TRBV6-1 and TRBJ2-6; D is unresolved. Between the trimmed V and J ends, which lost 8 bases and 1 base, there was a span of 15 bases. The CDR3 length is 16 residues. The germline CDR1 and CDR2 sequences are MNHNS and SASEGT. DNA of the CDR3: TGTGCCAGCGGCTATAAGCCTGGGTCTGGGGCCAACGTCCTGACTTTC. This sequence encodes CASGYKPGSGANVLTF.

This clonotype was seen repeatedly, ten times or more. The CDR3 spells CASSPRAQTGDTQYF. DNA for the CDR3: TGTGCCAGCAGTCCCCGGGCTCAGACCGGAGATACGCAGTATTTT. The chain carries TRBV12-3 or TRBV12-4 and TRBJ2-3; D call uncertain. V dropped 5 bases and J dropped 5 bases, with 17 bases sitting between them. The length of the CDR3 is 15 residues.

The chain uses TRBV6-5 and TRBJ1-1; tentative D call: TRBD1 (6 bases). Deletions cut 5 bases from V and 6 bases from J, with 19 bases between. The germline gives CDR1 MNHEY, CDR2 SVGAGI. The CDR3 sequence is 15 residues long. The CDR3 DNA is TGTGCCAGCAGTAGAGATCCTACAGGGTCGGCTGAAGCTTTCTTT. Amino acid sequence: CASSRDPTGSAEAFF.

The chain recombines TRBV12-3 or TRBV12-4 with TRBJ2-7, with 11 bases lining up with TRBD2. The CDR3 spans 14 residues. Trimming at V came to 6 bases and at J to 4 bases, leaving 5 bases not matched to a gene. The CDR3 coding sequence is TGTGCCAGCAGGCTAGCGGGGGGTCGTTACGAGCAGTACTTC. This encodes CASRLAGGRYEQYF.